A selection of T cell receptor beta chains follows, all from one sample in a study of CD8 T cells in Susac syndrome. Via MiXCR, TCRdb re-called the immunoSEQ multiplex PCR reads, giving one row per CDR3 protein. Here the sample spans under 25,000 distinct CDR3 sequences, 90% to 95% being singletons. Sequenced input: CD8+ T cells from PBMCs. The origin of the receptors is a human donor in good health. Both conserved end residues are trimmed from each CDR3.

V: TRBV27; J: TRBJ2-4; CDR3: ASSSHSPKDIQY
V: TRBV13; J: TRBJ2-5; CDR3: ASSPQGGGQETQY
V: TRBV20-1; J: TRBJ2-2; CDR3: SASPEPTGELF
V: TRBV28; J: TRBJ2-1; CDR3: ASSLGFMGGPPSYNEQF
V: TRBV13; J: TRBJ2-1; CDR3: ASSLEAGGPGDEQF
V: TRBV19; J: TRBJ2-1; CDR3: ASSRLEEQF
V: TRBV27; J: TRBJ2-1; CDR3: ASSLSAFGGSYNEQF
V: TRBV6-6; J: TRBJ1-1; CDR3: ASSYRGREAF
V: TRBV21-1; J: TRBJ1-1; CDR3: ASSNWLGGTEAF
V: TRBV20-1; J: TRBJ2-7; CDR3: SARDRGARQY
V: TRBV7-9; J: TRBJ2-2; CDR3: ASTESGGPAAGELF
V: TRBV25-1; J: TRBJ1-1; CDR3: ASHDSRGELVTEAF
V: TRBV13; J: TRBJ1-6; CDR3: ASSLGQGGYSPLH
V: TRBV7-8; J: TRBJ2-7; CDR3: ASSLVRTSSYEQY
V: TRBV29-1; J: TRBJ2-5; CDR3: SVGPGLGDQETQY
V: TRBV14; J: TRBJ2-7; CDR3: ASSQGTGVPYEQY
V: TRBV29-1; J: TRBJ1-1; CDR3: SVPTGNTEAF
V: TRBV5-1; J: TRBJ2-1; CDR3: ASSLGAGAMDEQF
V: TRBV5-1; J: TRBJ1-2; CDR3: ASSSGSSYGYT
V: TRBV27; J: TRBJ1-1; CDR3: ASSWVADTEAF
V: TRBV6-2/TRBV6-3; J: TRBJ2-7; CDR3: ASSFSGPYEQY
V: TRBV6-4; J: TRBJ1-6; CDR3: ASSDSGQNNSPLH
V: TRBV12-3/TRBV12-4; J: TRBJ1-2; CDR3: ASSLGSVGSIMARYGYT
V: TRBV5-1; J: TRBJ2-3; CDR3: ASSLGDREIPSTDTQY
V: TRBV2; J: TRBJ2-2; CDR3: ASQLPGELF
V: TRBV6-2/TRBV6-3; J: TRBJ2-1; CDR3: ASSSRLAGDSPYNEQF
V: TRBV11-2; J: TRBJ2-1; CDR3: ASSPAGRGDEQF
V: TRBV2; J: TRBJ2-7; CDR3: ASRGSSYEQY
V: TRBV20-1; J: TRBJ2-1; CDR3: SARPTTLTSPGGRNEQF
V: TRBV7-9; J: TRBJ2-1; CDR3: ASSPQTSGLYNEQF
V: TRBV27; J: TRBJ2-2; CDR3: ASSLANTGELF
V: TRBV12-3/TRBV12-4; J: TRBJ1-1; CDR3: ASSLYRGTEAF
V: TRBV29-1; J: TRBJ2-7; CDR3: SAGQAHEQY
V: TRBV6-4; J: TRBJ1-1; CDR3: ASSPRTDRASNTEAF
V: TRBV27; J: TRBJ1-2; CDR3: ASSSGSGYT
V: TRBV7-6; J: TRBJ2-5; CDR3: ASSPRGRETQY
V: TRBV4-3; J: TRBJ1-1; CDR3: ASSQLGQINTEAF
V: TRBV2; J: TRBJ2-1; CDR3: ASSPGTGVANEQF
V: TRBV7-6; J: TRBJ2-1; CDR3: ASSPEIWDERF
V: TRBV3-1; J: TRBJ2-3; CDR3: ASSQRRDTQY
V: TRBV15; J: TRBJ1-4; CDR3: ATSTTAPAIGTANEKLF
V: TRBV11-2; J: TRBJ2-7; CDR3: ASSNGRAYEQY
V: TRBV14; J: TRBJ1-2; CDR3: ASSQEQGRFSVDYGYT
V: TRBV9; J: TRBJ1-1; CDR3: ASSVGGTPTTTEAF
V: TRBV29-1; J: TRBJ2-1; CDR3: SVEGSRVRVNNEQF
V: TRBV4-1; J: TRBJ1-6; CDR3: ASSQEPTVNSPLH